This T cell receptor (beta chain) was sequenced in a study of T cell repertoires in cytomegalovirus infection. Study-level background: CMV epitopes that were recently identified and HLA-C-restricted were used alongside well-studied HLA-B-restricted ones. Based on public TCR beta signatures, there were indications of CMV infection and of a matching HLA type. General observations from the study: HLA-C-restricted TCR beta clonotypes specific for CMV led the ex vivo response.

Using its own MiXCR run on the reads, TCRdb lists one record per CDR3 protein. Of 750,000 to 950,000 distinct CDR3 sequences listed, about 27% were seen once; the top ten hold around 13%. On this clonotype: Its antigen is not known.

Germline V lookup: CDR1 MNHNY, CDR2 SVGAGI (reference sequence). Between the trimmed V and J ends, which lost 0 bases and 3 bases, there was a span of 9 bases. The CDR3 is 14 residues long. This chain joins TRBV6-6 and TRBJ2-7; D unresolved. This TCR derives from a human donor in good health (CMV status not recorded). Some clones in this sample may be carry-over from other donors' samples. Specimen: cultured CD8+ T cells from PBMCs, collected from culture after CMV antigen stimulation. The CDR3, as DNA: TGTGCCAGCAGTTACTCGGGCACTTACTACGAGCAGTACGTC. This codes for CASSYSGTYYEQYV.